This T cell receptor beta chain emerged from a study of OX40 agonist ivuxolimab in advanced cancers. At the level of the study: The dose-escalation cohort was about 87% male, with a mean age of about 58 years, ranging about 23 to 79.

Sequencing used immunoSEQ multiplex PCR; TCRdb keeps in-frame clones, though not all of them. The table shows 60,000 to 70,000 clones, with about 87% occurring only once. Germline V CDR1 and CDR2: ENHRY, SYGVKD. This CDR3 is built from 15 residues. The V and J ends lost 9 bases and 6 bases, in that order; junction bases with no gene match: 9. This specimen was CD4+ or CD8+ T cells sorted from blood, taken in a trial of the OX40 agonist ivuxolimab. This receptor was taken from an adult with an advanced solid tumor such as melanoma, head and neck, liver or kidney cancer. The chain combines TRBV10-3 with TRBJ1-6; 9 bases are a match to TRBD1. DNA of the CDR3: TGTGCCATTCGACGACAGGGGGAAGGTAATTCACCCCTCCACTTT. This gives the protein CAIRRQGEGNSPLHF.